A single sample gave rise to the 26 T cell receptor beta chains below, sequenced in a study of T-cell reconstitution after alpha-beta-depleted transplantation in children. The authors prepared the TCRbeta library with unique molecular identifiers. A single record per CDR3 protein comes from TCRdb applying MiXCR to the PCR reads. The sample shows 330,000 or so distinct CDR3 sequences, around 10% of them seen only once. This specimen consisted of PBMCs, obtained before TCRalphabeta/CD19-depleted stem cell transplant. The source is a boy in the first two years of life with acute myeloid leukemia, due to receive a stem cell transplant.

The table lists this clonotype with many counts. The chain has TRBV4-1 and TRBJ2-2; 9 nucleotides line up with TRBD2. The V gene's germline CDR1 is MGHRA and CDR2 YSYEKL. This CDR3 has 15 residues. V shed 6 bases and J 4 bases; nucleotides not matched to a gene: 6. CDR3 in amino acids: CASRGGRGGTGELFF. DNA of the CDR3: TGCGCCAGCAGAGGCGGGAGGGGTGGCACCGGGGAGCTGTTTTTT.

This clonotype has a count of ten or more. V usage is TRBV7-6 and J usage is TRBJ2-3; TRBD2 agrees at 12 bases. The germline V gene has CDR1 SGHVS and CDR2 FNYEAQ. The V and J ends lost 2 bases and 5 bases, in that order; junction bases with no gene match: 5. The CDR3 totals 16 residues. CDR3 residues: CASSLTPSGRGDTQYF. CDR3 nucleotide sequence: TGTGCCAGCAGCTTAACCCCTAGCGGGAGGGGAGATACGCAGTATTTT.

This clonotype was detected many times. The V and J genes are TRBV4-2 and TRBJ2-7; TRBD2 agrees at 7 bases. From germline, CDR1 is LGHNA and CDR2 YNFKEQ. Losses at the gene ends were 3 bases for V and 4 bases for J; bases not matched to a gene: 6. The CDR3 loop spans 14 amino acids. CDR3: CASSHRWGGYEQYF. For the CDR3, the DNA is TGTGCCAGCAGCCACAGATGGGGGGGATACGAGCAGTACTTC.

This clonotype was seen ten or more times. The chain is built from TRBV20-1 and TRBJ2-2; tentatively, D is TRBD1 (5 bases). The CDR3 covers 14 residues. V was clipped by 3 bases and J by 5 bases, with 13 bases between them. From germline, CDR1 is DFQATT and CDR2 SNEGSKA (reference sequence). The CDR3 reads CSARGREATGELFF. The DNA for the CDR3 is TGCAGTGCTAGGGGCAGGGAAGCGACCGGGGAGCTGTTTTTT.

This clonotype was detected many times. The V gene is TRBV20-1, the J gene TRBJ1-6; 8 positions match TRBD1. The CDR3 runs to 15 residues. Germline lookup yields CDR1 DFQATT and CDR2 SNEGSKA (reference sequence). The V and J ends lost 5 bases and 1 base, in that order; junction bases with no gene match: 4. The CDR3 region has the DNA TGCAGTGCTCTTGACAGGGGTTCCTATAATTCACCCCTCCACTTT. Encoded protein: CSALDRGSYNSPLHF.

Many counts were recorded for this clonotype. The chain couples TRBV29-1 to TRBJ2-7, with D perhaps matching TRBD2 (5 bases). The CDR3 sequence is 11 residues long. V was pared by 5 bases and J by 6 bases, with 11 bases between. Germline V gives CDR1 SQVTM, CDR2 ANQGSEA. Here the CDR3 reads CSVRGGGEQYF. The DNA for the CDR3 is TGCAGCGTTCGAGGAGGTGGCGAGCAGTACTTC.

Here the CDR3 DNA reads TGTGCCAGCAGCCCCCGTCGACAGGGAAAAGGGCATGAGCAGTTCTTC. This gives the protein CASSPRRQGKGHEQFF. This chain connects TRBV11-3 to TRBJ2-1; 7 bases agree with TRBD1. From germline, CDR1 is SGHNT and CDR2 YENEEA. The V segment lost 5 bases and the J segment 8 bases; nucleotides outside the gene matches: 15. The CDR3 is 16 amino acids.

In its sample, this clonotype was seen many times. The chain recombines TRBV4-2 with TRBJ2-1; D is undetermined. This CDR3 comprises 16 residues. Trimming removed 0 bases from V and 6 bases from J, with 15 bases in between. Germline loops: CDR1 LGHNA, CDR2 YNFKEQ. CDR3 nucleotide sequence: TGTGCCAGCAGCCAAGACCCCCAGATTCGGGCCAATGAGCAGTTCTTC. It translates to CASSQDPQIRANEQFF.

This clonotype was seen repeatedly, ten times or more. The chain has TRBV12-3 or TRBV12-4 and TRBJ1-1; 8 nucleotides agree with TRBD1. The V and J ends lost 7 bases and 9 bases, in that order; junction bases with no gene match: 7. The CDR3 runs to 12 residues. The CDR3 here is CASKPGTGKAFF. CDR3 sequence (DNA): TGTGCCAGCAAACCGGGGACAGGTAAAGCTTTCTTT.

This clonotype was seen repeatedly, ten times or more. CDR3 DNA: TGTGCCAGCAGTTGGACCGGGACAGGGTCCTACGAGCAGTACTTC. Amino acid sequence: CASSWTGTGSYEQYF. The chain carries TRBV12-3 or TRBV12-4 and TRBJ2-7; 9 nucleotides line up with TRBD1. This CDR3 spans 15 amino acids. V lost 4 bases and J lost 1; bases outside the gene matches: 5.

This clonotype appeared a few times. This chain's CDR3 is CASSLYGTGVPYEQYF. The CDR3 nucleotides read TGTGCCAGCTCACTTTACGGGACAGGGGTACCCTACGAGCAGTACTTC. The chain uses TRBV18 and TRBJ2-7, with 10 bases aligning to TRBD1. V shed 4 bases, J shed 2 bases, and the junction held 8 bases outside the gene matches. This CDR3 contains 16 residues. CDR1 and CDR2 from the germline V gene are KGHSH and LQKENI.

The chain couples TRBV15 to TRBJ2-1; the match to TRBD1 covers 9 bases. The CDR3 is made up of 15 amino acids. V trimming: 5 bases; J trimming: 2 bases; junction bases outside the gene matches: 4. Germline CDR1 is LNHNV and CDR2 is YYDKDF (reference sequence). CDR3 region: CATSPDRGPYNEQFF. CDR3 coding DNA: TGTGCCACCAGCCCGGACAGGGGCCCCTACAATGAGCAGTTCTTC.

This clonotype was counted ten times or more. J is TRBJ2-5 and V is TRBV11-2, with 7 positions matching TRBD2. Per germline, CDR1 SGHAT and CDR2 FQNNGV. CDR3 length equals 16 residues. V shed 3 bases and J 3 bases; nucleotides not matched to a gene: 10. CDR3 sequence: CASSLTLRGGEETQYF. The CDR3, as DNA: TGTGCCAGCAGCTTGACCCTGCGCGGGGGAGAAGAGACCCAGTACTTC.

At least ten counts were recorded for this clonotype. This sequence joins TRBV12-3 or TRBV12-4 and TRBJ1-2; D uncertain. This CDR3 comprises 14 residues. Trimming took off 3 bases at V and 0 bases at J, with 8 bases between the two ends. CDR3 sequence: CASSFPTANYGYTF. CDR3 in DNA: TGTGCCAGCAGTTTCCCAACAGCTAACTATGGCTACACCTTC.

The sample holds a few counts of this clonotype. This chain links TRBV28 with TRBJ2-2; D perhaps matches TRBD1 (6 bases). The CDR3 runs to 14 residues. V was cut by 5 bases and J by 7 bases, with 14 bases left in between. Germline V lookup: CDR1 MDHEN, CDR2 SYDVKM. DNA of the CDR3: TGTGCCAGCAGTCCCGGACGAGGGGGCGGGGAGCTGTTTTTT. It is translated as CASSPGRGGGELFF.

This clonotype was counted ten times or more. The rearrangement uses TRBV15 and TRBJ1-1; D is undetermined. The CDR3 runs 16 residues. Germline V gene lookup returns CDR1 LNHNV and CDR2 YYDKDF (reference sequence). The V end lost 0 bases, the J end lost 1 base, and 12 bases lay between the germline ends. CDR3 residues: CATSRDRETGNTEAFF. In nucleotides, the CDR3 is TGTGCCACCAGCAGAGATAGGGAGACGGGGAACACTGAAGCTTTCTTT.

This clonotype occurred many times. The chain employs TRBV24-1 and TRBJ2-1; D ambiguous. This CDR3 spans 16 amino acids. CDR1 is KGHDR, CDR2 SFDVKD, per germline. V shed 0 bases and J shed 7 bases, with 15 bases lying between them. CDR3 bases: TGTGCCACCAGTGATTTGCACCCGGAGACTGGTAATGAGCAGTTCTTC. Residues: CATSDLHPETGNEQFF.

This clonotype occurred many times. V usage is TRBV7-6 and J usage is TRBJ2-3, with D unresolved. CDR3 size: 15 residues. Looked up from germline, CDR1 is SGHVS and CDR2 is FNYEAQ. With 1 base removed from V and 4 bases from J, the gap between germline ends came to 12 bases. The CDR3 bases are TGTGCCAGCAGCTTAGTCTTCCAAAAGGCAGATACGCAGTATTTT. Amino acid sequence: CASSLVFQKADTQYF.

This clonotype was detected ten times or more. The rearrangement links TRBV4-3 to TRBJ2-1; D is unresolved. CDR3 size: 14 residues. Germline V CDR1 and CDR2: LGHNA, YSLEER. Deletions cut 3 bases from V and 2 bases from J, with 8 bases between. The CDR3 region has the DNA TGCGCCAGCAGCCACCAACAGACCTACAATGAGCAGTTCTTC. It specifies CASSHQQTYNEQFF.

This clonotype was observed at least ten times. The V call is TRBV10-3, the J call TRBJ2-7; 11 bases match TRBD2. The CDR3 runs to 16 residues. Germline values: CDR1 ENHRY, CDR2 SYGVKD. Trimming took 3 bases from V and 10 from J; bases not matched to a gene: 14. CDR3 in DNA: TGTGCCATCAGTGACTCCTCATATGGACTAGCGGGTCGACAGTACTTC. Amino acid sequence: CAISDSSYGLAGRQYF.

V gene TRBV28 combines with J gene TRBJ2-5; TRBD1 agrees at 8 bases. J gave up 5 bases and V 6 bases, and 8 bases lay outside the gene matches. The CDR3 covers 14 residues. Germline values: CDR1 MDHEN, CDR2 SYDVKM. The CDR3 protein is CASSQTRGQETQYF. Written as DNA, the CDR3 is TGTGCCAGCAGCCAAACCAGGGGGCAGGAGACCCAGTACTTC.

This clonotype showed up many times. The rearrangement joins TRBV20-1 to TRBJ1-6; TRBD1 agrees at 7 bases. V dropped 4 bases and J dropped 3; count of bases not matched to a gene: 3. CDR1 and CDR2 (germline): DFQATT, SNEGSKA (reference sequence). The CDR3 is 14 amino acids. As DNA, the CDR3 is TGCAGTGCTAACAGGGGCGACTATAATTCACCCCTCCACTTT. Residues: CSANRGDYNSPLHF.

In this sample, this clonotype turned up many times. The CDR3 protein is CASSFEVSYNEQFF. CDR3 in DNA: TGTGCCAGCAGCTTTGAGGTCTCCTACAATGAGCAGTTCTTC. The chain links TRBV5-5 to TRBJ2-1; no firm D call. V was pared by 2 bases and J by 0 bases, with 6 bases between. There are 14 residues in the CDR3. The germline V gene encodes CDR1 SGHKS and CDR2 YYEKEE (reference sequence).

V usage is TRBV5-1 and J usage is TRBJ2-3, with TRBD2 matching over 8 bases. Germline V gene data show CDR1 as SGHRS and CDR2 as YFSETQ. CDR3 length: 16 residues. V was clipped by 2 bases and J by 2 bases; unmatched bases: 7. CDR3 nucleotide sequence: TGCGCCAGCAGCTTCAGGGAGCGGGGGAACACAGATACGCAGTATTTT. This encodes CASSFRERGNTDTQYF.

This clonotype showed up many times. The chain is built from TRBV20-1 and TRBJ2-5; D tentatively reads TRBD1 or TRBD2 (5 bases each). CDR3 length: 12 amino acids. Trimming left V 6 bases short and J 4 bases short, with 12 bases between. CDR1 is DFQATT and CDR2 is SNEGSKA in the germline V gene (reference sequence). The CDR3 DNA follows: TGCAGTGCCGGTCGTGGGGGAGAGACCCAGTACTTC. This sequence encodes CSAGRGGETQYF.

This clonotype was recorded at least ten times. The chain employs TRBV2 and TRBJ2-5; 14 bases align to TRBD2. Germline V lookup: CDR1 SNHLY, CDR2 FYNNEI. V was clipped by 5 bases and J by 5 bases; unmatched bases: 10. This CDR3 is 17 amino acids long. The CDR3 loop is CASSSGTSGGWRETQYF. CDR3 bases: TGTGCCAGCAGTTCCGGGACTAGCGGGGGTTGGCGGGAGACCCAGTACTTC.